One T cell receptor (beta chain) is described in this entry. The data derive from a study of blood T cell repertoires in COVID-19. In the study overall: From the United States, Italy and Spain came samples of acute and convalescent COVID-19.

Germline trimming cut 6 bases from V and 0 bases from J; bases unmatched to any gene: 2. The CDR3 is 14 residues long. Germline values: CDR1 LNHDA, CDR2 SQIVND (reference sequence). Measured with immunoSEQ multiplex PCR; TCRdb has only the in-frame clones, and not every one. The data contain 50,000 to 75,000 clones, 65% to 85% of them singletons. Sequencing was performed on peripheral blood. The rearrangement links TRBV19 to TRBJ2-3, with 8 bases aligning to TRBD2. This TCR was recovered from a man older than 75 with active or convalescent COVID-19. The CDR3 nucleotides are TGTGCCAGTAGCCGGGGGGGGAGCACAGATACGCAGTATTTT. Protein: CASSRGGSTDTQYF.